This T cell receptor beta chain comes out of a study of blood T cell repertoires in COVID-19. About the research overall: T cells, B-cell-depleted T cells, or PBMCs supplied cDNA or gDNA.

Each participant's cohort was designated according to participant-reported clinical history. Per the original methods: Reference gene primers were amplified, and this amplification served to estimate nucleated cell counts. Assay: immunoSEQ multiplex PCR; the TCRdb copy retains only in-frame clones and omits some. V, J and clone size reflect that table, while D and trimming were determined from the DNA. The sample lists about 140,000 clones, almost 80% seen once, with 2.5% to 3.5% in the top ten. Trimming left V 3 bases short and J 4 bases short, with 24 bases between. CDR1 and CDR2 from the germline V gene are SGHAT and FQNNGV. CDR3 size: 18 residues.

This chain joins TRBV11-2 and TRBJ1-1, with TRBD1 as a possible D gene (5 bases). The sequence derives from a woman aged 45-65 years who had recovered from COVID-19. The sample taken for sequencing was PBMCs or T cells enriched from blood (not recorded which). The CDR3 sequence is CASSFGVGRGWRGTEAFF. CDR3 nucleotide sequence: TGTGCCAGCAGCTTTGGGGTCGGACGGGGTTGGAGGGGCACTGAAGCTTTCTTT. Drawing the rest from reference TRBV11-2 and TRBJ1-1, the complete variable domain is EAGVAQSPRYKIIEKRQSVAFWCNPISGHATLYWYQQILGQGPKLLIQFQNNGVVDDSQLPKDRFSAERLKGVDSTLKIQPAKLEDSAVYLCASSFGVGRGWRGTEAFFGQGTRLTVV.